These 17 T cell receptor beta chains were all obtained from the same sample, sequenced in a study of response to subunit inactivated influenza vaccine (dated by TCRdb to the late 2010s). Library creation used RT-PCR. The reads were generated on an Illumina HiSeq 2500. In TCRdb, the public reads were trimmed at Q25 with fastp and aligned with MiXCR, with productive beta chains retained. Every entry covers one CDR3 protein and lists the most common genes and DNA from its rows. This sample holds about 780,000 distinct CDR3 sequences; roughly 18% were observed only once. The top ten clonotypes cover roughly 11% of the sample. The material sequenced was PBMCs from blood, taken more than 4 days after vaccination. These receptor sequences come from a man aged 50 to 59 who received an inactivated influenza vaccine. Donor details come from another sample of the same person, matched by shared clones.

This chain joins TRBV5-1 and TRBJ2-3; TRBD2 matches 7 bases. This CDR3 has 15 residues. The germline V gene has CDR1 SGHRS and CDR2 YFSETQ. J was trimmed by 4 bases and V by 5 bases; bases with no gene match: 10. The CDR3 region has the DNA TGCGCCAGCAGAACCACGGGAGGAGGATCAGATACGCAGTATTTT. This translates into CASRTTGGGSDTQYF.

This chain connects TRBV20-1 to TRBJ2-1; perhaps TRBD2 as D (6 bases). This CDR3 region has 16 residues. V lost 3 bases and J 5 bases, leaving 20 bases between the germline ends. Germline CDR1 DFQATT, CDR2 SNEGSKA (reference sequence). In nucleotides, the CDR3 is TGCAGTGCTAGCTGGGCGGGAACTTGGTTTGACAATGAGCAGTTCTTC. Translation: CSASWAGTWFDNEQFF.

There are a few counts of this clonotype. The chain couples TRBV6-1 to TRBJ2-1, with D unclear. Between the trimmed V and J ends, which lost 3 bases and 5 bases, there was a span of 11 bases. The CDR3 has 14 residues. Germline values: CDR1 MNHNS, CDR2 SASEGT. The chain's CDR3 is CASSDPRYNNEQFF. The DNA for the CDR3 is TGTGCCAGCAGTGATCCACGATATAACAATGAGCAGTTCTTC.

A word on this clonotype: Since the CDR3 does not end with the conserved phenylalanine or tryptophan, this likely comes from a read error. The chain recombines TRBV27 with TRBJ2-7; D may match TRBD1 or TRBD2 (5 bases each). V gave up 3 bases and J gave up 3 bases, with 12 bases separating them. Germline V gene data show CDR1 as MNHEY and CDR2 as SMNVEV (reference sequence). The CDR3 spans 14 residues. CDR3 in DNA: TGTGCCAGCAGTTTTGTGGGAGACAGCTACGAGCAGTACTTA. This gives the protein CASSFVGDSYEQYL.

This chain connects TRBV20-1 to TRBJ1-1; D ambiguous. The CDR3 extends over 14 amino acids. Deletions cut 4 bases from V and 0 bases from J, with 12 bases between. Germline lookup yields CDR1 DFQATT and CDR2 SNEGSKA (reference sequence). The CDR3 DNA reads TGCAGTGCTACGTCAGCCGTTATGAACACTGAAGCTTTCTTT. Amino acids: CSATSAVMNTEAFF.

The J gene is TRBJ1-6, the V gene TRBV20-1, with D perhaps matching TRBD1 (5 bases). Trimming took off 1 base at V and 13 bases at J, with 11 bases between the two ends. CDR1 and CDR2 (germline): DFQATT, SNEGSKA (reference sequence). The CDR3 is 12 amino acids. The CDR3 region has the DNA TGCAGTGCTAGAGGCGGGGACGTTCCCCTCCACTTT. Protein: CSARGGDVPLHF.

CDR3 region: CASSPGVGGPYNEQFF. The CDR3 DNA follows: TGCGCCAGCAGCCCGGGAGTGGGAGGGCCGTACAATGAGCAGTTCTTC. The genes are TRBV5-1 and TRBJ2-1; 7 positions agree with TRBD2. Germline values: CDR1 SGHRS, CDR2 YFSETQ. CDR3 size: 16 residues. V was clipped by 4 bases and J by 4 bases; unmatched bases: 11. The whole variable domain, remainder taken from reference TRBV5-1 and TRBJ2-1, is KAGVTQTPRYLIKTRGQQVTLSCSPISGHRSVSWYQQTPGQGLQFLFEYFSETQRNKGNFPGRFSGRQFSNSRSEMNVSTLELGDSALYLCASSPGVGGPYNEQFFGPGTRLTVL.

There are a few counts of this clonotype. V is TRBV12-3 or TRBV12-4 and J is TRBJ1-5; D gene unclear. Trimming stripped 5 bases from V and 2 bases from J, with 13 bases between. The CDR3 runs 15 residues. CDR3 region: CASSHGVSGNQPQHF. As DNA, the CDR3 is TGTGCCAGCAGTCACGGGGTTTCGGGCAATCAGCCCCAGCATTTT.

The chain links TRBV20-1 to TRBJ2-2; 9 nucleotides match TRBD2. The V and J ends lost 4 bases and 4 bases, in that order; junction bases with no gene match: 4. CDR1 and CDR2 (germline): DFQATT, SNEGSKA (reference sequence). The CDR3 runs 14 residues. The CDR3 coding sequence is TGCAGTGCTAAGGGACTAGCAGGCACCGGGGAGCTGTTTTTT. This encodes CSAKGLAGTGELFF.

The CDR3 reads CSAGTGGSPNYGYTF. For the CDR3, the DNA is TGCAGTGCTGGGACAGGTGGTTCACCTAACTATGGCTACACCTTC. This chain uses TRBV20-1 with TRBJ1-2, with 8 bases that match TRBD1. CDR3 size: 15 residues. V shed 5 bases and J 0 bases; nucleotides not matched to a gene: 8. CDR1 and CDR2 (germline): DFQATT, SNEGSKA (reference sequence).

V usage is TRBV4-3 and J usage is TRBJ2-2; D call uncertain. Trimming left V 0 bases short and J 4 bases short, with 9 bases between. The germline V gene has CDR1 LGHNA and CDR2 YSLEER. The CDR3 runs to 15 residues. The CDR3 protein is CASSQDKWGTGELFF. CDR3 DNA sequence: TGCGCCAGCAGCCAAGATAAGTGGGGCACCGGGGAGCTGTTTTTT.

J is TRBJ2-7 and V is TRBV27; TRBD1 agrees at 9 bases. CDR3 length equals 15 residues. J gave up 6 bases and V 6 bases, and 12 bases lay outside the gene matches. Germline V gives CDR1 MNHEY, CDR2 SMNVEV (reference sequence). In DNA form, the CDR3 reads TGTGCCAGCAGGAAAAGGGGACAGGGAGCGGGCGAGCAGTACTTC. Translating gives CASRKRGQGAGEQYF.

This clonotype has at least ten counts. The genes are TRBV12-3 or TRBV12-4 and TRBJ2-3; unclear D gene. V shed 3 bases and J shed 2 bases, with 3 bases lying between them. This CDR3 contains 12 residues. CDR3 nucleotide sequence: TGTGCCAGCAGTTTTACCACAGATACGCAGTATTTT. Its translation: CASSFTTDTQYF.

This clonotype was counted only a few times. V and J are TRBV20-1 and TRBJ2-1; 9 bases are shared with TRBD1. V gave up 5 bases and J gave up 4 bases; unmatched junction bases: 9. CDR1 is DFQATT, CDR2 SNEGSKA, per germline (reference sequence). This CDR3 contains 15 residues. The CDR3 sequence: CSAPTGTGTYNEQFF. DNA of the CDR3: TGCAGTGCTCCGACCGGGACAGGGACTTACAATGAGCAGTTCTTC.

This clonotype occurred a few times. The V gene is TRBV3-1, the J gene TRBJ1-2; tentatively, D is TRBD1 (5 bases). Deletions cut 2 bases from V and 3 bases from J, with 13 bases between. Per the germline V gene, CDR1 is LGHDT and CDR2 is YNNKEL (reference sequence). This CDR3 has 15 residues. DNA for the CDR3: TGTGCCAGCAGCCAACCCTTCGCGGGGGACTATGGCTACACCTTC. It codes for CASSQPFAGDYGYTF.

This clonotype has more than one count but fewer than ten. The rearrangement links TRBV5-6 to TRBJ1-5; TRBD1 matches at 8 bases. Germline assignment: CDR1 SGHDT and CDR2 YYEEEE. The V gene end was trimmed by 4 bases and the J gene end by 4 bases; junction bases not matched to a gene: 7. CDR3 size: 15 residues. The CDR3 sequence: CASSVGQVRNQPQHF. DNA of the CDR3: TGTGCCAGCAGCGTGGGACAGGTCAGGAATCAGCCCCAGCATTTT.

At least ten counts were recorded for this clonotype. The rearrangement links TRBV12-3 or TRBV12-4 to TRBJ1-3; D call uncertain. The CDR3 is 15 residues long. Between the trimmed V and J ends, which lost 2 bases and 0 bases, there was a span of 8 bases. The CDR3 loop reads CASSLQAGSGNTIYF. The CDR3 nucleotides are TGTGCCAGCAGTTTACAGGCTGGCTCTGGAAACACCATATATTTT.